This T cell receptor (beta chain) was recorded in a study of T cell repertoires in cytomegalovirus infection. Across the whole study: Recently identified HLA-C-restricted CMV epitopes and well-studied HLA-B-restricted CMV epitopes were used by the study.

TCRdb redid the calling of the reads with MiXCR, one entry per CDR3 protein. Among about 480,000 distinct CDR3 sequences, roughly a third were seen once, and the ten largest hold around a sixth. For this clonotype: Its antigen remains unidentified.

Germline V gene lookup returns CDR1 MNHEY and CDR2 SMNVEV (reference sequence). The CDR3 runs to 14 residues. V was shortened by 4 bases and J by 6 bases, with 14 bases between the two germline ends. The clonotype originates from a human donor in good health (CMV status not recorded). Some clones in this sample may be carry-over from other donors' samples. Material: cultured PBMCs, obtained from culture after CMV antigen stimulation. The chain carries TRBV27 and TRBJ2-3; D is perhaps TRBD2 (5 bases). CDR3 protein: CASSYGSGVDTQYF. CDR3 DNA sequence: TGTGCCAGCAGTTACGGCTCCGGGGTGGATACGCAGTATTTT.